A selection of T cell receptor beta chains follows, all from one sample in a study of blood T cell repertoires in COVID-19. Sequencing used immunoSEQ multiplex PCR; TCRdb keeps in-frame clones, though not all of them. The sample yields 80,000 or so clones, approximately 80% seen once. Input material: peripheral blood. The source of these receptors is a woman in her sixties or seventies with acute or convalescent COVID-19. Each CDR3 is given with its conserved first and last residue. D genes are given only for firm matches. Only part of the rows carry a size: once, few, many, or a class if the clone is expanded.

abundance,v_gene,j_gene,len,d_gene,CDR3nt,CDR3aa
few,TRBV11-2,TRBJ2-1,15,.,TGTGCCAGCAGCTCACGTCAGCCAGGTTACAATGAGCAGTTCTTC,CASSSRQPGYNEQFF
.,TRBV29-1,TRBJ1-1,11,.,TGCAGCGGGGATATGGACAGTGAAGCTTTCTTT,CSGDMDSEAFF
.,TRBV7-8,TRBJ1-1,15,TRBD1,TGTGCCAGCAGCGGACTGGGACAGGGAGGGACTGAAGCTTTCTTT,CASSGLGQGGTEAFF
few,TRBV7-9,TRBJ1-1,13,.,TGTGCCAGCGTTGACGGGGGGAGCACTGAAGCTTTCTTT,CASVDGGSTEAFF
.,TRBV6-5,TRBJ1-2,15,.,TGTGCCAGCAGTTACCTGCAAATCGGACAGTCGGACTACACCTTC,CASSYLQIGQSDYTF
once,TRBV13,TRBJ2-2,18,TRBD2,TGTGCCAGCAGCGTAGGACTAGCGGGGGGTACGAACACCGGGGAGCTGTTTTTT,CASSVGLAGGTNTGELFF
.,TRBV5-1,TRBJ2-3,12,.,TGCGCCAGCAGTAGTAGCACAGATACGCAGTATTTT,CASSSSTDTQYF
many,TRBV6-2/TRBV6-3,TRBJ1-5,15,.,TGTGCCAGCAGTTACTCGGGGGGGAGAGGTCAGCCCCAGCATTTT,CASSYSGGRGQPQHF
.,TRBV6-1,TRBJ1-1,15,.,TGTGCCAGCAGTGAACTTAGGGGGATCCAAGCTGAAGCTTTCTTT,CASSELRGIQAEAFF
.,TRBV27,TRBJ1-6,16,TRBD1,TGTGCCAGCAGTTTATCGTTGACAGGGGCTAATTCACCCCTCCACTTT,CASSLSLTGANSPLHF
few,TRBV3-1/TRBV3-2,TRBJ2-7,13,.,TGTGCCAGCAGCCAAGATAGCCCCTACGAGCAGTACTTC,CASSQDSPYEQYF
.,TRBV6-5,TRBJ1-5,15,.,TGTGCCAGCAGAAAGGACAGATATAGCAATCAGCCCCAGCATTTT,CASRKDRYSNQPQHF
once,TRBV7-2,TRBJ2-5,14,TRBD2,TGTGCCAGCAGCTTAGAGCGGGGGGGAGAGACCCAGTACTTC,CASSLERGGETQYF
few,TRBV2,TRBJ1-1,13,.,TGTGCCAGCAGTGGCGCCGGGAACACTGAAGCTTTCTTT,CASSGAGNTEAFF
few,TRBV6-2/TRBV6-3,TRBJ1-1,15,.,TGTGCCAGCAGTTGGGATGAGCGGGGATGGACTGAAGCTTTCTTT,CASSWDERGWTEAFF
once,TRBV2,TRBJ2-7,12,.,TGTGCCAGCAGCCGGGATACCTACGAGCAGTACTTC,CASSRDTYEQYF
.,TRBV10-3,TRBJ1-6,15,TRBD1,TGTGCCATCAGGAAAGCCGGGACAGAGAATTCACCCCTCCACTTT,CAIRKAGTENSPLHF